The 2 T cell receptor beta chains below were found in one sample sequenced in a study of neurological immune-mediated disorders. TCRdb re-called the 5' RACE reads with MiXCR, one entry per CDR3 protein. The sample lists about 31,000 distinct CDR3 sequences, more than 4% occurring once. Sequencing was done on a sample of CD4+ T cells from blood. The receptors stem from a woman in her 40s in good health.

V gene TRBV18 combines with J gene TRBJ1-4; D not resolved. CDR1 and CDR2 from the germline V gene are KGHSH and LQKENI. The CDR3 length is 16 residues. Trimming shortened V by 3 bases and J by 5 bases, and 16 bases separated the two germline ends. The CDR3 DNA reads TGTGCCAGCTCACCTTACCCGGCCTCCGTAAATGAAAAACTGTTTTTT. It translates to CASSPYPASVNEKLFF. The full variable domain, rest sourced from reference TRBV18 and TRBJ1-4, is NAGVMQNPRHLVRRRGQEARLRCSPMKGHSHVYWYRQLPEEGLKFMVYLQKENIIDESGMPKERFSAEFPKEGPSILRIQQVVRGDSAAYFCASSPYPASVNEKLFFGSGTQLSVL.

This clonotype was seen at least ten times. This chain joins TRBV14 and TRBJ2-3, with D perhaps TRBD2 (5 bases). The CDR3 loop spans 14 amino acids. With 4 bases removed from V and 6 bases from J, the gap between germline ends came to 14 bases. Germline loops: CDR1 SGHDN, CDR2 FVKESK. The CDR3 loop is CASSPTSIGDTQYF. CDR3 coding DNA: TGTGCCAGCAGCCCCACTAGTATCGGGGATACGCAGTATTTT. Full variable domain (remainder filled in from reference TRBV14 and TRBJ2-3): EAGVTQFPSHSVIEKGQTVTLRCDPISGHDNLYWYRRVMGKEIKFLLHFVKESKQDESGMPNNRFLAERTGGTYSTLKVQPAELEDSGVYFCASSPTSIGDTQYFGPGTRLTVL.